The 6 T cell receptor beta chains in this list originate from one sample, sequenced in a study of Ad26.COV2.S vaccination and SARS-CoV-2 variants. The treatment: some 20 received Ad26.COV2.S at low or high dose, single or two shots; 5 received placebo; per-sample allocation not given. Samples came from day 63 after the first vaccine or placebo injection. Sequencing used immunoSEQ multiplex PCR; TCRdb keeps in-frame clones, though not all of them. The data show 410,000 or so clones, with about 90% seen just once and more than 1.5% held by the top ten. Here the sequenced sample was peripheral blood, taken in a trial of Ad26.COV2.S vaccine versus placebo. These receptors were obtained from a person aged 18 to 65 who received the Ad26.COV2.S COVID-19 vaccine or a placebo.

The chain joins TRBV7-2 to TRBJ2-5, with D hard to call. The V gene lost 4 bases and the J gene lost 5 bases, with 17 bases spanning the gap. Looked up from germline, CDR1 is SGHTA and CDR2 is FQGNSA. The CDR3 is 15 amino acids. The CDR3 region has the DNA TGTGCCAGCAGCTCCTATAGGAGTAGTTTGGAGACCCAGTACTTC. Its protein is CASSSYRSSLETQYF.

This chain's CDR3 is CASSYNLGGQYEFFF. For the CDR3, the DNA is TGTGCCAGCAGTTACAATTTGGGGGGACAGTATGAATTTTTCTTT. The chain recombines TRBV6-5 with TRBJ1-1, with 7 bases identical to TRBD1. Germline CDR1 reads MNHEY; CDR2 reads SVGAGI. This CDR3 has 15 residues. V was pared by 2 bases and J by 13 bases, with 16 bases of the junction left unmatched.

In this sample, this clone turned up once. The rearrangement joins TRBV6-2 or TRBV6-3 to TRBJ2-5; D is uncertain. Germline CDR1 is MNHEY and CDR2 is SVGEGT. V was shortened by 0 bases and J by 3 bases, with 8 bases between the two germline ends. The CDR3 spans 14 residues. The CDR3 DNA is TGTGCCAGCAGTTACTCTTGGGCAGAAGAGACCCAGTACTTC. Translating gives CASSYSWAEETQYF.

The chain links TRBV11-2 to TRBJ2-1, with 8 bases aligning to TRBD2. This CDR3 has 16 residues. The V gene end was trimmed by 1 base and the J gene end by 8 bases; junction bases not matched to a gene: 10. Germline V gives CDR1 SGHAT, CDR2 FQNNGV. This CDR3 reads CASSLGGSGVRDEQFF. The CDR3 bases are TGTGCCAGCAGCTTAGGAGGTAGCGGGGTGAGGGATGAGCAGTTCTTC. Supplemented by reference TRBV11-2 and TRBJ2-1, the full variable domain reads EAGVAQSPRYKIIEKRQSVAFWCNPISGHATLYWYQQILGQGPKLLIQFQNNGVVDDSQLPKDRFSAERLKGVDSTLKIQPAKLEDSAVYLCASSLGGSGVRDEQFFGPGTRLTVL.

This chain uses TRBV3-1 (or the pseudogene TRBV3-2) with TRBJ2-7, with unresolved D. Trimming cost V 4 bases and J 6 bases, with 13 bases left between them. Germline V gene data show CDR1 as LGHDT and CDR2 as YNNKEL (reference sequence). The CDR3 has 13 residues. CDR3 sequence reads: CASSPKISGEQYF. The DNA for the CDR3 is TGTGCCAGCAGCCCCAAGATCTCCGGCGAGCAGTACTTC.

The genes are TRBV5-6 and TRBJ1-6, with D uncertain. The CDR3 consists of 12 residues. V lost 0 bases and J 10 bases, leaving 5 bases between the germline ends. Germline V gene lookup returns CDR1 SGHDT and CDR2 YYEEEE. CDR3 nucleotides: TGTGCCAGCAGCTTGGACCCGTCACCCCTCCACTTT. It codes for CASSLDPSPLHF.